The T cell receptor beta chain under discussion was sequenced for a study of blood T cell repertoires in COVID-19. Study background: Sources were T cells, B-cell-depleted T cells, or PBMCs; the material itself was cDNA or gDNA.

Generated by immunoSEQ multiplex PCR, the TCRdb table keeps only in-frame clones and is missing some. The profile shows some 25,000 clones, roughly 92% of them singletons. Per germline, CDR1 MDHEN and CDR2 SYDVKM. Trimming left V 3 bases short and J 4 bases short, with 11 bases between. The CDR3 extends over 14 amino acids. The sequencing sample was made of peripheral blood. The TCR comes from a woman aged 45-65 years with active COVID-19. The rearrangement joins TRBV28 to TRBJ2-3, with D possibly being TRBD1 (6 bases). The CDR3 protein is CASSFGGDADTQYF. As DNA, the CDR3 is TGTGCCAGCAGTTTTGGGGGCGATGCAGATACGCAGTATTTT.